The 25 T cell receptor beta chains in this list originate from one sample, sequenced in a study of blood T cell repertoires in COVID-19. Profiled with immunoSEQ multiplex PCR; TCRdb holds only in-frame clones, not every one. The sample contains 150,000 to 200,000 clones, roughly 87% of which appear only once. Material: peripheral blood. These receptors were obtained from a woman aged 45-65 years with acute or convalescent COVID-19.

The rearrangement uses TRBV11-2 and TRBJ2-1; 8 bases agree with TRBD1. CDR1 SGHAT and CDR2 FQNNGV come from the germline V gene. This CDR3 has 16 amino acids. J lost 2 bases, V lost 3 bases, and 6 bases had no gene match. CDR3 coding DNA: TGTGCCAGCAGCTTCTCAGGGGGCGCGCCCTACAATGAGCAGTTCTTC. It is translated as CASSFSGGAPYNEQFF.

The chain couples TRBV7-2 to TRBJ2-7; TRBD2 agrees at 10 bases. The V gene's germline CDR1 is SGHTA and CDR2 FQGNSA. The CDR3 is 16 amino acids. J lost 6 bases, V lost 6 bases, and 14 bases had no gene match. The CDR3: CASSAQSTSGNREQYF. The CDR3 coding sequence is TGTGCCAGCAGTGCTCAATCCACTAGCGGGAATCGCGAGCAGTACTTC. The full variable domain, rest sourced from reference TRBV7-2 and TRBJ2-7, is GAGVSQSPSNKVTEKGKDVELRCDPISGHTALYWYRQSLGQGLEFLIYFQGNSAPDKSGLPSDRFSAERTGGSVSTLTIQRTQQEDSAVYLCASSAQSTSGNREQYFGPGTRLTVT.

J is TRBJ2-3 and V is TRBV4-2; perhaps TRBD2 as D (5 bases). Germline V gene lookup returns CDR1 LGHNA and CDR2 YNFKEQ. The CDR3 runs to 15 residues. Trimming took off 3 bases at V and 4 bases at J, with 14 bases between the two ends. The CDR3 nucleotides read TGTGCCAGCAGCCACCTAGCCGATGAGGCAGATACGCAGTATTTT. Residues: CASSHLADEADTQYF.

This chain links TRBV19 with TRBJ2-7, with 9 nucleotides matching TRBD1. Germline values: CDR1 LNHDA, CDR2 SQIVND (reference sequence). This CDR3 has 14 residues. J gave up 2 bases and V 5 bases, and 4 bases lay outside the gene matches. The CDR3 spells CASSPGQGTYEQYF. CDR3 coding DNA: TGTGCCAGTAGTCCGGGACAGGGAACCTACGAGCAGTACTTC.

This clone appeared once. The genes are TRBV5-1 and TRBJ2-1; 7 nucleotides align to TRBD2. Trimming took 2 bases from V and 7 from J; bases not matched to a gene: 18. Looked up from germline, CDR1 is SGHRS and CDR2 is YFSETQ. This CDR3 is built from 18 residues. CDR3: CASSLGPYLGGGGNEQFF. CDR3 nucleotide sequence: TGCGCCAGCAGCTTAGGCCCCTATCTAGGCGGGGGTGGAAATGAGCAGTTCTTC.

This rearrangement joins TRBV6-2 or TRBV6-3 to TRBJ2-7; 9 positions agree with TRBD1. CDR1 MNHEY and CDR2 SVGEGT come from the germline V gene. J was trimmed by 0 bases and V by 5 bases; bases with no gene match: 8. The CDR3 extends over 16 amino acids. The CDR3 sequence is CASSMTGTGPSYEQYF. The CDR3 DNA is TGTGCCAGCAGTATGACCGGGACAGGGCCCTCCTACGAGCAGTACTTC.

The chain is built from TRBV27 and TRBJ2-7; D may be TRBD1 (6 bases). This CDR3 is built from 13 residues. The germline CDR1 and CDR2 sequences are MNHEY and SMNVEV (reference sequence). Trimming cost V 2 bases and J 5 bases, with 10 bases left between them. The CDR3 bases are TGTGCCAGCAGTTTACAGGGGTGGAACGAGCAGTACTTC. It yields the protein CASSLQGWNEQYF.

DNA for the CDR3: TGTGCCAGCAGCGTACTCCCCGAGACAGACAATGAGCAGTTCTTC. Amino acids: CASSVLPETDNEQFF. The chain has TRBV9 and TRBJ2-1, with D perhaps TRBD1 (5 bases). Trimming removed 1 base at V and 5 bases at J, with 13 bases between. Germline CDR1 reads SGDLS; CDR2 reads YYNGEE. The CDR3 covers 15 residues. Full variable domain (rest looked up from reference TRBV9 and TRBJ2-1): DSGVTQTPKHLITATGQRVTLRCSPRSGDLSVYWYQQSLDQGLQFLIQYYNGEERAKGNILERFSAQQFPDLHSELNLSSLELGDSALYFCASSVLPETDNEQFFGPGTRLTVL.

V gene TRBV18 combines with J gene TRBJ2-7; D may be TRBD2 (6 bases). CDR1 and CDR2 from the germline V gene are KGHSH and LQKENI. CDR3 length: 15 amino acids. Trimming removed 2 bases from V and 0 bases from J, with 11 bases in between. CDR3 sequence (DNA): TGTGCCAGCTCACCAGGAGCGGGCAGCTCCTACGAGCAGTACTTC. Translated: CASSPGAGSSYEQYF. Supplemented by reference TRBV18 and TRBJ2-7, the full variable domain reads NAGVMQNPRHLVRRRGQEARLRCSPMKGHSHVYWYRQLPEEGLKFMVYLQKENIIDESGMPKERFSAEFPKEGPSILRIQQVVRGDSAAYFCASSPGAGSSYEQYFGPGTRLTVT.

This clone was detected only once. The chain uses TRBV14 and TRBJ2-2; 10 bases are a match to TRBD1. Trimming at V came to 2 bases and at J to 4 bases, leaving 4 bases not matched to a gene. Germline values: CDR1 SGHDN, CDR2 FVKESK. This CDR3 is 16 amino acids long. Written as DNA, the CDR3 is TGTGCCAGCAGCCAAACGACAGGGGGCTTCACCGGGGAGCTGTTTTTT. Amino acids: CASSQTTGGFTGELFF.

V gene TRBV9 combines with J gene TRBJ1-3; D possibly corresponds to TRBD1 (6 bases). The V and J ends lost 4 bases and 2 bases respectively, with 13 bases between them. This CDR3 has 15 residues. Germline V gives CDR1 SGDLS, CDR2 YYNGEE. The CDR3 DNA reads as TGTGCCAGCAGCCCGAGCACAGGGACTGGAAACACCATATATTTT. It specifies CASSPSTGTGNTIYF.

In nucleotides, the CDR3 is TGCGCCAGCAGCCCTCAGGGGGCGAGTACTGAAGCTTTCTTT. Its protein product is CASSPQGASTEAFF. The V and J genes are TRBV4-1 and TRBJ1-1; TRBD1 matches at 8 bases. Germline CDR1 is MGHRA and CDR2 is YSYEKL. The junction had 6 bases not matched to a gene; V was cut back by 4 bases and J by 5 bases. The CDR3 is 14 amino acids.

The CDR3 DNA reads as TGTGCCAGCGCCGAGGGAAACACCATATATTTT. Its translation: CASAEGNTIYF. V gene TRBV18 combines with J gene TRBJ1-3; D is unresolved. The CDR3 covers 11 residues. V was trimmed by 8 bases and J by 4 bases, leaving 6 bases between them. Germline V CDR1 and CDR2: KGHSH, LQKENI.

The CDR3 sequence: CAISESLGQGHQPQHF. The DNA of the CDR3 is TGTGCCATCAGTGAGTCGCTAGGACAGGGGCATCAGCCCCAGCATTTT. J is TRBJ1-5 and V is TRBV10-3; 9 bases fit TRBD1. The J segment lost 5 bases and the V segment lost 0 bases, leaving 5 bases of the junction unmatched. The CDR3 has 16 amino acids. From germline, CDR1 is ENHRY and CDR2 SYGVKD.

Regarding this clone: This may be a read error: a much more frequent sequence differs by one nucleotide. The chain couples TRBV3-1 (or the pseudogene TRBV3-2) to TRBJ1-2; 8 bases are a match to TRBD1. The CDR3 consists of 13 residues. V shed 4 bases and J 2 bases; nucleotides not matched to a gene: 0. Germline assignment: CDR1 LGHDT and CDR2 YNNKEL (reference sequence). This chain's CDR3 is CASSRDRNYGYTF. CDR3 nucleotides: TGTGCCAGCAGCCGGGACAGGAACTATGGCTACACCTTC.

This clone came up once. This chain joins TRBV3-1 (or the pseudogene TRBV3-2) and TRBJ1-2; no reliable D call. Germline V CDR1 and CDR2: LGHDT, YNNKEL (reference sequence). V gave up 4 bases and J gave up 2 bases, with 8 bases separating them. The CDR3 extends over 13 amino acids. The CDR3 region is CASSLKRNYGYTF. The CDR3 nucleotides read TGTGCCAGCAGCCTAAAACGGAACTATGGCTACACCTTC.

This sequence joins TRBV10-2 and TRBJ2-7; D is uncertain. Trimming removed 9 bases from V and 5 bases from J, with 17 bases in between. CDR1 WSHSY and CDR2 SAAADI come from the germline V gene. This CDR3 spans 13 amino acids. The CDR3: CASFTPGLDEQYF. DNA for the CDR3: TGCGCCAGTTTTACCCCGGGTCTGGACGAGCAGTACTTC.

The chain is built from TRBV2 and TRBJ1-1; D might be TRBD1 (5 bases). CDR1 and CDR2 from the germline V gene are SNHLY and FYNNEI. V shed 6 bases and J shed 4 bases, with 18 bases lying between them. This CDR3 is built from 15 residues. The CDR3 coding sequence is TGTGCCAGCAGCGACAGTAAACATAAGGTCACTGAAGCTTTCTTT. Translating gives CASSDSKHKVTEAFF.

Remarks on this clone: The sample holds other DNA sequences that translate to the same CDR3. The rearrangement joins TRBV24-1 to TRBJ1-2; no definite D call. The CDR3 length is 14 residues. Germline CDR1 and CDR2: KGHDR and SFDVKD. Trimming removed 3 bases at V and 4 bases at J, with 11 bases between. The CDR3 coding sequence is TGTGCCACCAGTGATGCACAAGGAGCCTATGGCTACACCTTC. This encodes CATSDAQGAYGYTF.

The V call is TRBV5-1, the J call TRBJ2-7; TRBD2 aligns across 10 bases. Germline loops: CDR1 SGHRS, CDR2 YFSETQ. This CDR3 region has 14 residues. V gave up 4 bases and J gave up 4 bases; unmatched junction bases: 5. This CDR3 reads CASSISGGLYEQYF. CDR3 bases: TGCGCCAGCAGCATTAGCGGGGGGTTGTACGAGCAGTACTTC.

In this sample, this clone turned up once. V gene TRBV10-2 combines with J gene TRBJ1-1; a possible D gene is TRBD1 (5 bases). Trimming took 4 bases from V and 5 from J, leaving 14 bases between them. Per germline, CDR1 WSHSY and CDR2 SAAADI. This CDR3 contains 14 residues. Here the CDR3 DNA reads TGCGCCAGCAGTGTTCAGACAGAGGTGACTGAAGCTTTCTTT. The encoded protein is CASSVQTEVTEAFF.

The chain recombines TRBV7-3 with TRBJ2-5, with 12 bases that match TRBD2. With V trimmed by 5 bases and J by 4 bases, 5 bases remained unmatched. From germline, CDR1 is SGHTA and CDR2 FQGTGA. The CDR3 contains 15 residues. CDR3 sequence reads: CASSKTSGGPETQYF. As DNA, the CDR3 is TGTGCCAGCAGCAAAACTAGCGGGGGGCCAGAGACCCAGTACTTC.

The chain has TRBV7-9 and TRBJ1-2, with 10 bases fitting TRBD1. The CDR3 contains 15 residues. Germline CDR1 reads SEHNR; CDR2 reads FQNEAQ (reference sequence). V dropped 1 base and J dropped 4; count of bases not matched to a gene: 3. The CDR3 DNA follows: TGTGCCAGCAGCTTAGGACGGACAGGGGGCTATGGCTACACCTTC. Protein product: CASSLGRTGGYGYTF.

The chain carries TRBV30 and TRBJ2-7; D is unresolved. CDR1 is GTSNPN, CDR2 SVGIG, per germline (reference sequence). Trimming left V 3 bases short and J 4 bases short, with 7 bases between. The CDR3 consists of 11 residues. The DNA of the CDR3 is TGTGCCTGGAGCTCTAATTACGAGCAGTACTTC. It yields the protein CAWSSNYEQYF.

V gene TRBV7-2 combines with J gene TRBJ2-7, with a tentative D call TRBD2 (6 bases). Germline V CDR1 and CDR2: SGHTA, FQGNSA. V lost 3 bases and J 5 bases, leaving 8 bases between the germline ends. This CDR3 is built from 12 residues. The CDR3 DNA reads as TGTGCCAGCAGCTTGTGGGGGGACGAGCAGTACTTC. Amino acid sequence: CASSLWGDEQYF.